These 5 T cell receptor beta chains share one sample of origin, sequenced in a study of radiotherapy plus CTLA-4 blockade in lung cancer. Profiling relied on immunoSEQ multiplex PCR, and the TCRdb table lists in-frame clones only, not all of them. The table records around 71,000 clones, 70% to 80% of them present only once. The sample in question was peripheral blood, obtained from a patient treated with radiotherapy plus ipilimumab. Source of these receptors: a human donor with non-small cell lung cancer whose response to radiotherapy plus ipilimumab could not be evaluated. Some clones in this sample may be carry-over from other donors' samples.

The V call is TRBV6-4, the J call TRBJ1-1; no clear D gene. Germline loops: CDR1 MRHNA, CDR2 SNTAGT. Deletions cut 4 bases from V and 1 base from J, with 7 bases between. The CDR3 totals 13 residues. The CDR3 is CASSADWNTEAFF. CDR3 DNA: TGTGCCAGCAGTGCCGACTGGAACACTGAAGCTTTCTTT.

CDR3: CASSLGASTGTYEQYF. DNA of the CDR3: TGCGCCAGCAGCTTGGGGGCCTCCACAGGTACCTACGAGCAGTACTTC. The V and J genes are TRBV5-1 and TRBJ2-7, with D possibly matching TRBD1 (5 bases). Trimming cost V 0 bases and J 2 bases, with 15 bases left between them. CDR3 length: 16 amino acids. Germline values: CDR1 SGHRS, CDR2 YFSETQ.

The V gene is TRBV19, the J gene TRBJ2-5, with D possibly TRBD1 on 5 matching bases. The CDR3 is 13 residues long. Deletions cut 8 bases from V and 5 bases from J, with 15 bases between. Germline lookup yields CDR1 LNHDA and CDR2 SQIVND (reference sequence). The CDR3 loop is CASAIRVGETQYF. The CDR3 DNA reads as TGTGCCAGTGCGATCAGGGTTGGGGAGACCCAGTACTTC. The entire variable domain, with the rest obtained from reference TRBV19 and TRBJ2-5, is as follows: DGGITQSPKYLFRKEGQNVTLSCEQNLNHDAMYWYRQDPGQGLRLIYYSQIVNDFQKGDIAEGYSVSREKKESFPLTVTSAQKNPTAFYLCASAIRVGETQYFGPGTRLLVL.

The chain is built from TRBV19 and TRBJ1-2; TRBD1 matches 10 bases. With V trimmed by 6 bases and J by 6 bases, 7 bases remained unmatched. CDR3 length: 14 amino acids. CDR1 and CDR2 from the germline V gene are LNHDA and SQIVND (reference sequence). CDR3 in DNA: TGTGCCAGTAGGGCGAGAGGGACAGGGGATGGCTACACCTTC. Protein product: CASRARGTGDGYTF.

The chain recombines TRBV7-2 with TRBJ2-3; possibly TRBD2 for D (6 bases). The V gene's germline CDR1 is SGHTA and CDR2 FQGNSA. V was shortened by 5 bases and J by 5 bases, with 14 bases between the two germline ends. This CDR3 region has 14 residues. CDR3 DNA: TGTGCCAGCAGCGCGGCGGGGAAGGGAGATACGCAGTATTTT. This encodes CASSAAGKGDTQYF.